This T cell receptor beta chain was retrieved from a study of shared clonotypes between healthy human individuals. Study background: A donor's plate count was three for CD4 naive and three for CD4 memory; CD8 naive had two and CD8 memory one.

Repertoires were generated with immunoSEQ multiplex PCR, while TCRdb's copy carries only in-frame clones and drops some. The sample shows about 2 million clones, roughly 95% of them seen only once. Germline V lookup: CDR1 MDHEN, CDR2 SYDVKM. Trimming stripped 3 bases from V and 2 bases from J, with 14 bases between. The CDR3 sequence is 15 residues long. What was sequenced was naive CD4+ T cells sorted from blood. Subset in this sample: CD45RA+ positively selected. V is TRBV28 and J is TRBJ2-7, with a weak D call TRBD2 (6 bases). The TCR comes from a man younger than 35 in good health. CDR3 nucleotides: TGTGCCAGCAGTTTCGCTCGGGACTTAGCCTACGAGCAGTACTTC. As protein: CASSFARDLAYEQYF.